The clone carrying this T cell receptor beta chain has a handful of counts. Sequenced by immunoSEQ multiplex PCR; TCRdb stores in-frame clones only, minus some. The sample has about 330,000 clones, approximately 84% seen once. This specimen comes from a study of blood T cell repertoires in COVID-19. Study-level information: In each case, the material was cDNA or gDNA derived from T cells, B-cell-depleted T cells, or PBMCs.

CDR3 length equals 12 residues. V lost 5 bases and J lost 3, with 4 bases in between. Per the germline V gene, CDR1 is MNHEY and CDR2 is SMNVEV (reference sequence). The J gene is TRBJ2-2, the V gene TRBV27; no firm D call. This receptor was taken from a woman aged 18-30 years who had recovered from COVID-19. The material sequenced was PBMCs or T cells enriched from blood (not recorded which). The CDR3 sequence: CASSLYTGELFF. The CDR3 DNA reads TGTGCCAGCAGTCTTTACACCGGGGAGCTGTTTTTT.